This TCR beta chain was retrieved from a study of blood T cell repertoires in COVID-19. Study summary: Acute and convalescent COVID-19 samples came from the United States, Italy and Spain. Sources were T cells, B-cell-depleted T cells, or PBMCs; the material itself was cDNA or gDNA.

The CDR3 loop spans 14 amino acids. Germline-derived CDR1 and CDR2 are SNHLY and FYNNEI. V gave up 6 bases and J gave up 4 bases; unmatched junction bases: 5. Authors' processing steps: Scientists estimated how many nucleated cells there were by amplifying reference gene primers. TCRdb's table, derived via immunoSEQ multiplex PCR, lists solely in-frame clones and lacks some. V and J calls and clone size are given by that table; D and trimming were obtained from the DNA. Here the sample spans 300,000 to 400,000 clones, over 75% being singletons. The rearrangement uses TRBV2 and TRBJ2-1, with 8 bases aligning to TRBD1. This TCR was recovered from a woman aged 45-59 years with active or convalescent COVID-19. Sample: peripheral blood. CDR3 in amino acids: CASRDRAQYNEQFF. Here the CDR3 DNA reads TGTGCCAGCAGGGACAGGGCCCAGTACAATGAGCAGTTCTTC.